Below are 27 T cell receptor beta chains sequenced from a single sample in a study of blood T cell repertoires in COVID-19. Profiled with immunoSEQ multiplex PCR; TCRdb holds only in-frame clones, not every one. This table has around 210,000 clones, just over 85% appearing once. The sample consisted of peripheral blood. These receptors were obtained from a man aged 18 to 30 with active or convalescent COVID-19.

The chain combines TRBV18 with TRBJ1-1; 7 bases align to TRBD1. Germline V lookup: CDR1 KGHSH, CDR2 LQKENI. The CDR3 covers 14 residues. Unmatched junction bases numbered 8, after V lost 6 bases and J lost 4 bases. The CDR3 loop reads CASSQDRRGTEAFF. The CDR3 DNA sequence: TGTGCCAGCTCTCAGGACAGGAGGGGCACTGAAGCTTTCTTT. The variable domain in full, completed from reference TRBV18 and TRBJ1-1, reads NAGVMQNPRHLVRRRGQEARLRCSPMKGHSHVYWYRQLPEEGLKFMVYLQKENIIDESGMPKERFSAEFPKEGPSILRIQQVVRGDSAAYFCASSQDRRGTEAFFGQGTRLTVV.

This clone showed up just once. This sequence joins TRBV13 and TRBJ2-6; 8 bases fit TRBD1. With 5 bases clipped from V and 2 bases from J, the junction kept 5 bases outside the gene matches. Looked up from germline, CDR1 is PRHDT and CDR2 is FYEKMQ (reference sequence). This CDR3 has 16 residues. The CDR3 spells CASSHNRGTGANVLTF. The CDR3 DNA reads TGTGCCAGCAGCCACAACAGGGGGACTGGGGCCAACGTCCTGACTTTC.

This clone was recorded only once. This chain uses TRBV7-9 with TRBJ2-2; D possibly corresponds to TRBD2 (6 bases). Germline CDR1 reads SEHNR; CDR2 reads FQNEAQ (reference sequence). V shed 1 base and J shed 3 bases, with 12 bases lying between them. This CDR3 is built from 16 residues. The CDR3 DNA follows: TGTGCCAGCAGCTTAGTTATCGGGGACTACACCGGGGAGCTGTTTTTT. This sequence encodes CASSLVIGDYTGELFF.

This clone was observed a single time. The rearrangement joins TRBV2 to TRBJ2-3; tentatively, D is TRBD2 (6 bases). The germline V gene has CDR1 SNHLY and CDR2 FYNNEI. The CDR3 is made up of 15 amino acids. V dropped 9 bases and J dropped 3 bases, with 19 bases sitting between them. In DNA form, the CDR3 reads TGTGCCAGAGTAGCCCAGGGACTTGGGACAGATACGCAGTATTTT. Translating gives CARVAQGLGTDTQYF.

This clone occurred many times. At one end the junction does not follow the germline gene, possibly because of a read error. The genes are TRBV6-5 and TRBJ1-2, with 8 bases matching TRBD1. Per the germline V gene, CDR1 is MNHEY and CDR2 is SVGAGI. This CDR3 has 14 residues. CDR3 protein: CASSYQQSRTGTIF. The CDR3 DNA is TGTGCCAGCAGTTACCAGCAGTCTCGGACAGGGACTATCTTC.

The J gene is TRBJ2-3, the V gene TRBV24-1; 7 nucleotides line up with TRBD1. The CDR3 consists of 16 residues. V lost 6 bases, J lost 5 bases, and 13 bases stayed unmatched. Germline V gives CDR1 KGHDR, CDR2 SFDVKD. The CDR3 bases are TGTGCCACCAGTTCCAGCTCCGGGACAGACGTAGATACGCAGTATTTT. It yields the protein CATSSSSGTDVDTQYF.

V gene TRBV5-6 combines with J gene TRBJ2-7, with unresolved D. V gave up 0 bases and J gave up 7 bases, with 5 bases separating them. CDR1 SGHDT and CDR2 YYEEEE come from the germline V gene. The CDR3 is 11 residues long. CDR3 nucleotides: TGTGCCAGCAGCTTGGGGCCGGAGCAGTACTTC. This sequence encodes CASSLGPEQYF.

The chain uses TRBV19 and TRBJ2-1, with 7 bases identical to TRBD2. The CDR3 covers 17 residues. Trimming took 3 bases from V and 7 from J; bases not matched to a gene: 15. Germline-derived CDR1 and CDR2 are LNHDA and SQIVND (reference sequence). CDR3 amino acids: CASSILSPSGVTNEQFF. The CDR3 DNA sequence: TGTGCCAGTAGTATTCTCTCTCCTAGCGGAGTAACAAATGAGCAGTTCTTC.

This chain uses TRBV28 with TRBJ1-6, with D possibly being TRBD1 (6 bases). This CDR3 region has 14 residues. Looked up from germline, CDR1 is MDHEN and CDR2 is SYDVKM. The V and J ends lost 2 bases and 8 bases respectively, with 10 bases between them. The CDR3 region is CASSLRTDHSPLHF. Written as DNA, the CDR3 is TGTGCCAGCAGTTTACGGACAGATCATTCACCCCTCCACTTT.

The chain has TRBV14 and TRBJ2-7; 11 bases are a match to TRBD2. The V gene's germline CDR1 is SGHDN and CDR2 FVKESK. Unmatched junction bases numbered 3, after V lost 1 base and J lost 7 bases. The CDR3 extends over 14 amino acids. CDR3 DNA sequence: TGTGCCAGCAGCCAAGCGTGGACTAGCGGGGAGCAGTACTTC. Its translation: CASSQAWTSGEQYF.

This clone has only one observation. The V call is TRBV28, the J call TRBJ2-4, with a possible D match to TRBD1 (8 bases). Germline CDR1 MDHEN, CDR2 SYDVKM. The ends were cut back, 5 bases at V and 8 bases at J, with 22 bases in the middle. The CDR3 consists of 16 residues. In DNA form, the CDR3 reads TGTGCCAGCAGTGCCCCACAGGGGGAGGGCCAGGACATTCAGTACTTC. Protein sequence: CASSAPQGEGQDIQYF.

This clone was counted a few times. This chain links TRBV29-1 with TRBJ2-1; 13 nucleotides align to TRBD2. CDR1 is SQVTM and CDR2 is ANQGSEA in the germline V gene. This CDR3 spans 16 amino acids. V dropped 3 bases and J dropped 9; count of bases not matched to a gene: 11. The CDR3: CSVDKLGLAGVGEQFF. The CDR3 DNA reads TGCAGCGTTGATAAGTTAGGACTAGCGGGAGTTGGTGAGCAGTTCTTC.

The chain joins TRBV12-2 to TRBJ2-6; TRBD2 is the table's D call and was not checked against the DNA. TRBV12-2 is a pseudogene segment. The CDR3 consists of 19 residues. The CDR3 DNA follows: TGTGCAAGTCGCTGCACAACTAGCGGGGAGGGGTCTGGGGCCAACGTCCTGACTTTC. It specifies CASRCTTSGEGSGANVLTF.

The chain is built from TRBV14 and TRBJ2-1; 9 bases match TRBD1. The CDR3 is 15 residues long. The V gene end was trimmed by 5 bases and the J gene end by 2 bases; junction bases not matched to a gene: 4. Germline V gene sequence: CDR1 SGHDN, CDR2 FVKESK. The CDR3: CASSWGQGPYNEQFF. The CDR3 DNA follows: TGTGCCAGCAGCTGGGGACAGGGCCCCTACAATGAGCAGTTCTTC.

The J gene is TRBJ2-7, the V gene TRBV10-3; TRBD1 aligns across 8 bases. The V gene end was trimmed by 4 bases and the J gene end by 5 bases; junction bases not matched to a gene: 4. The germline gives CDR1 ENHRY, CDR2 SYGVKD. CDR3 length: 13 amino acids. CDR3 bases: TGTGCCATCAGTGGACAGGGGATCGACGAGCAGTACTTC. It codes for CAISGQGIDEQYF.

The V and J genes are TRBV30 and TRBJ1-2, with a weak D call TRBD1 (6 bases). Trimming took off 0 bases at V and 7 bases at J, with 12 bases between the two ends. In germline, CDR1 is GTSNPN, CDR2 SVGIG (reference sequence). CDR3 length: 13 amino acids. CDR3 region: CAWSVSRGAGYTF. The DNA for the CDR3 is TGTGCCTGGAGTGTAAGCAGGGGAGCTGGCTACACCTTC.

This chain joins TRBV14 and TRBJ2-2, with 7 bases that match TRBD1. Germline V gives CDR1 SGHDN, CDR2 FVKESK. V lost 3 bases, J lost 10 bases, and 5 bases stayed unmatched. The CDR3 covers 13 residues. The CDR3 sequence: CASSHRDRKELFF. The CDR3 region has the DNA TGTGCCAGCAGCCATAGGGACAGAAAGGAGCTGTTTTTT. Complete variable domain (other parts from reference TRBV14 and TRBJ2-2): EAGVTQFPSHSVIEKGQTVTLRCDPISGHDNLYWYRRVMGKEIKFLLHFVKESKQDESGMPNNRFLAERTGGTYSTLKVQPAELEDSGVYFCASSHRDRKELFFGEGSRLTVL.

In regard to this clone: Its ends do not fully match the called genes, so a read error is possible. CDR3 coding DNA: TGCGCCAGTAGTGGGGGGCAGTGGACAGGGGGCTACAATGAGCAGTTCTTC. This translates into CASSGGQWTGGYNEQFF. The rearrangement uses TRBV10-1 and TRBJ2-1, with 10 nucleotides matching TRBD1. Germline-derived CDR1 and CDR2 are WNHNN and SYGVQD (reference sequence). This CDR3 region has 17 residues.

The chain recombines TRBV3-1 (or the pseudogene TRBV3-2) with TRBJ1-1; D gene ambiguous. The CDR3 covers 11 residues. V was cut by 1 base and J by 7 bases, with 4 bases left in between. CDR1 is LGHDT and CDR2 is YNNKEL in the germline V gene (reference sequence). The CDR3 sequence: CASSQGVEAFF. CDR3 nucleotides: TGTGCCAGCAGCCAAGGCGTTGAAGCTTTCTTT.

In its sample, this clone was seen once. V usage is TRBV7-3 and J usage is TRBJ2-5, with TRBD2 matching over 10 bases. Germline CDR1 and CDR2: SGHTA and FQGTGA. This CDR3 is built from 16 residues. J was trimmed by 5 bases and V by 5 bases; bases with no gene match: 11. The CDR3 DNA reads TGTGCCAGCAGCCCCCTGAGCGGGAGGGCCAGGGAGACCCAGTACTTC. Amino acid sequence: CASSPLSGRARETQYF. Using reference TRBV7-3 and TRBJ2-5 for the parts outside the CDR3, the full variable domain is GAGVSQTPSNKVTEKGKYVELRCDPISGHTALYWYRQSLGQGPEFLIYFQGTGAADDSGLPNDRFFAVRPEGSVSTLKIQRTERGDSAVYLCASSPLSGRARETQYFGPGTRLLVL.

The gene calls are TRBV7-9 and TRBJ2-2, with D perhaps matching TRBD2 (6 bases). Between the trimmed V and J ends, which lost 7 bases and 5 bases, there was a span of 20 bases. CDR1 SEHNR and CDR2 FQNEAQ come from the germline V gene (reference sequence). The CDR3 contains 16 residues. The CDR3 coding sequence is TGTGCCAGCACCCCTCTCCCGGGAGCCGGAACCGGGGAGCTGTTTTTT. This codes for CASTPLPGAGTGELFF.

The J gene is TRBJ1-4, the V gene TRBV5-4; D unresolved. Looked up from germline, CDR1 is SGHNT and CDR2 is YYREEE (reference sequence). V lost 3 bases, J lost 6 bases, and 15 bases lay in between. The CDR3 runs to 15 residues. CDR3 sequence: CASSSGARVDEKLFF. CDR3 nucleotide sequence: TGTGCCAGCAGCTCAGGTGCCCGTGTTGATGAAAAACTGTTTTTT.

V gene TRBV4-1 combines with J gene TRBJ2-1, with D uncertain. Germline V gene sequence: CDR1 MGHRA, CDR2 YSYEKL. This CDR3 is built from 15 residues. V was shortened by 2 bases and J by 5 bases, with 13 bases between the two germline ends. CDR3 in DNA: TGCGCCAGCAGCCAAATCCTGCCCCCTAACAATGAGCAGTTCTTC. Its protein product is CASSQILPPNNEQFF.

This sequence joins TRBV9 and TRBJ2-2; 7 positions agree with TRBD2. CDR3 length equals 15 residues. Germline-derived CDR1 and CDR2 are SGDLS and YYNGEE. Trimming at V came to 4 bases and at J to 4 bases, leaving 7 bases not matched to a gene. Here the CDR3 reads CASSLGLVGTGELFF. DNA of the CDR3: TGTGCCAGCAGCCTCGGACTAGTGGGCACCGGGGAGCTGTTTTTT. The full variable domain, with the rest looked up from reference TRBV9 and TRBJ2-2, is DSGVTQTPKHLITATGQRVTLRCSPRSGDLSVYWYQQSLDQGLQFLIQYYNGEERAKGNILERFSAQQFPDLHSELNLSSLELGDSALYFCASSLGLVGTGELFFGEGSRLTVL.

This chain connects TRBV5-6 to TRBJ2-7; 9 positions agree with TRBD1. The junction had 6 bases not matched to a gene; V was cut back by 5 bases and J by 3 bases. Germline V lookup: CDR1 SGHDT, CDR2 YYEEEE. CDR3 size: 14 residues. The CDR3 nucleotides are TGTGCCAGCAGTCCGACAGGGGGGTACTACGAGCAGTACTTC. It is translated as CASSPTGGYYEQYF.

There are a few counts of this clone. The genes are TRBV19 and TRBJ1-2; D gene uncertain. V shed 3 bases and J shed 10 bases, with 15 bases lying between them. There are 13 residues in the CDR3. Per the germline V gene, CDR1 is LNHDA and CDR2 is SQIVND (reference sequence). CDR3 in amino acids: CASSIRQASIYTF. The CDR3 DNA sequence: TGTGCCAGTAGTATCCGCCAGGCCTCAATCTACACCTTC.

CDR3 loop: CASSLFLAGSGGTGELFF. DNA for the CDR3: TGTGCCAGCAGTTTGTTCCTTGCGGGGTCAGGCGGCACCGGGGAGCTGTTTTTT. V is TRBV27 and J is TRBJ2-2; D perhaps matches TRBD2 (6 bases). This CDR3 contains 18 residues. Trimming shortened V by 3 bases and J by 4 bases, and 21 bases separated the two germline ends. The germline V gene has CDR1 MNHEY and CDR2 SMNVEV (reference sequence).